This TCR beta chain is from a study of CD8+ T cells in alopecia areata. Study-wide background: Patients in the treated group were given tofacitinib by mouth, 5 to 10 mg twice a day. Findings and caveats of the study: Many expanded lesional clones remained in scalp and blood on tofacitinib.

On this clone itself: Its target is unknown.

Described treatment: oral pan-JAK inhibitor, 5-10 mg twice daily. Extraction and reverse transcription of RNA yielded cDNA as the sequencing template. Assay: immunoSEQ multiplex PCR; the TCRdb copy retains only in-frame clones and omits some. The sample has a few hundred thousand clones; just over 65% are singletons. Germline V gives CDR1 SQVTM, CDR2 ANQGSEA. Trimming cost V 4 bases and J 6 bases, with 21 bases left between them. This CDR3 spans 15 amino acids. The chain combines TRBV29-1 with TRBJ1-2; D might be TRBD1 (5 bases). The receptor's source is a human donor with alopecia areata. The sequenced sample was CD4+ T cells sorted from blood, obtained around week 42, from a patient treated with tofacitinib. The CDR3 DNA reads as TGCAGCGTTGTTTGGGGCCTATCAAACCCTGATGGCTACACCTTC. The encoded protein is CSVVWGLSNPDGYTF.